This TCR beta chain was found in a study of blood T cell repertoires in COVID-19. This table comes from immunoSEQ multiplex PCR, and its TCRdb copy is limited to in-frame clones, with some not included. The sample lists more than 200,000 clones; around 89% were seen once. Losses at the gene ends were 6 bases for V and 7 bases for J; bases not matched to a gene: 6. CDR3 size: 14 residues. In germline, CDR1 is KGHDR, CDR2 SFDVKD. The receptor comes from a man aged 70 or older with acute or convalescent COVID-19. This sequence joins TRBV24-1 and TRBJ1-5; TRBD1 agrees at 9 bases. Sequencing was done on a sample of peripheral blood. CDR3: CATSYTGGRQPQHF. The CDR3 region has the DNA TGTGCCACCAGTTACACAGGGGGCAGACAGCCCCAGCATTTT.